The 8 T cell receptor beta chains presented below share a single source sample, sequenced in a study of blood T cell repertoires in COVID-19. Produced via immunoSEQ multiplex PCR; TCRdb's table is partial and in-frame only. The data show about 140,000 clones, with roughly four fifths seen just once and roughly 10% held by the top ten. The material sequenced was peripheral blood. Receptors originate from a woman older than 75 in a cohort sampled during active or convalescent COVID-19.

This clone was recorded only once. The J gene is TRBJ2-6, the V gene TRBV27; 9 bases are shared with TRBD1. The germline CDR1 and CDR2 sequences are MNHEY and SMNVEV (reference sequence). The CDR3 runs 17 residues. Trimming took 3 bases from V and 0 from J; bases not matched to a gene: 3. Here the CDR3 reads CASSFVQGASGANVLTF. CDR3 nucleotide sequence: TGTGCCAGCAGTTTTGTACAGGGGGCCTCTGGGGCCAACGTCCTGACTTTC.

The chain couples TRBV11-2 to TRBJ2-7, with 7 bases lining up with TRBD2. CDR1 is SGHAT, CDR2 FQNNGV, per germline. The junction had 14 bases not matched to a gene; V was cut back by 7 bases and J by 2 bases. The CDR3 totals 16 residues. The DNA for the CDR3 is TGTGCCAGCAAAATAACACCCGGGGGGTCCCCCTACGAGCAGTACTTC. Amino acid sequence: CASKITPGGSPYEQYF.

The chain is built from TRBV3-1 (or the pseudogene TRBV3-2) and TRBJ1-1; maybe TRBD1 (5 bases). Between the trimmed V and J ends, which lost 4 bases and 4 bases, there was a span of 13 bases. The CDR3 contains 14 residues. Germline V gene data show CDR1 as LGHDT and CDR2 as YNNKEL (reference sequence). CDR3 DNA: TGTGCCAGCAGCCGGTTGGGGGGTGGCACTGAAGCTTTCTTT. It translates to CASSRLGGGTEAFF.

The chain couples TRBV11-2 to TRBJ2-2, with TRBD2 matching 10 bases. The V gene end was trimmed by 5 bases and the J gene end by 3 bases; junction bases not matched to a gene: 3. The CDR3 has 15 residues. Germline-derived CDR1 and CDR2 are SGHAT and FQNNGV. The CDR3 reads CASSRTSGYTGELFF. CDR3 bases: TGTGCCAGCAGCAGGACTAGCGGTTACACCGGGGAGCTGTTTTTT.

The V and J genes are TRBV7-3 and TRBJ2-1, with 9 positions matching TRBD2. After removal of 2 bases from V and 7 bases from J, the junction contained 12 bases not matched to a gene. CDR1 and CDR2 from the germline V gene are SGHTA and FQGTGA. This CDR3 is built from 17 residues. The CDR3 DNA sequence: TGTGCCAGCAGCTTATCTAGCGGGGTTTCCGTGTCGAATGAGCAGTTCTTC. Translated, it gives CASSLSSGVSVSNEQFF.

The chain uses TRBV6-2 or TRBV6-3 and TRBJ2-1; 9 bases line up with TRBD2. Germline CDR1 is MNHEY and CDR2 is SVGEGT. The CDR3 extends over 17 amino acids. The trim removed 0 bases at V and 4 bases at J, leaving 7 bases unmatched. This chain's CDR3 is CASSYSPAGGIYNEQFF. The CDR3 DNA reads as TGTGCCAGCAGTTACTCGCCAGCGGGGGGTATTTACAATGAGCAGTTCTTC.

The CDR3 here is CASSRDYRYEQYF. CDR3 sequence (DNA): TGTGCCAGCAGTAGAGACTACCGCTACGAGCAGTACTTC. This sequence joins TRBV28 and TRBJ2-7; D may be TRBD2 (5 bases). The V gene lost 5 bases and the J gene lost 3 bases, with 11 bases spanning the gap. The germline V gene encodes CDR1 MDHEN and CDR2 SYDVKM. This CDR3 spans 13 amino acids.

The chain combines TRBV18 with TRBJ2-1, with D hard to call. The CDR3 sequence is 14 residues long. V dropped 0 bases and J dropped 8 bases, with 11 bases sitting between them. The germline gives CDR1 KGHSH, CDR2 LQKENI. The CDR3 DNA reads as TGTGCCAGCTCACCACCTAACTCACCGGATGAGCAGTTCTTC. Amino acids: CASSPPNSPDEQFF.